The 14 T cell receptor beta chains below all came from one sample that was sequenced in a study of shared clonotypes between healthy human individuals. Naive CD8 cells were CD45RO-negative, positively selected for CCR7, excluding terminally differentiated effector memory CD45RA+ cells. Sequenced by immunoSEQ multiplex PCR; TCRdb stores in-frame clones only, minus some. Here the sample spans 1.5 million to 2.5 million clones, about 95% being singletons. The sample was naive CD8+ T cells sorted from blood. Receptor source: a man younger than 35 in good health.

The chain is built from TRBV11-2 and TRBJ2-3; the match to TRBD2 covers 8 bases. Germline CDR1 SGHAT, CDR2 FQNNGV. This CDR3 contains 17 residues. Trimming took 3 bases from V and 3 from J; bases not matched to a gene: 11. The chain's CDR3 is CASSFTSGPEGTDTQYF. In DNA, the CDR3 is TGTGCCAGCAGCTTTACTAGCGGCCCCGAAGGTACAGATACGCAGTATTTT.

The V and J genes are TRBV6-5 and TRBJ1-4, with a weak D call TRBD1 (6 bases). With 7 bases removed from V and 0 bases from J, the gap between germline ends came to 6 bases. Germline assignment: CDR1 MNHEY and CDR2 SVGAGI. The CDR3 contains 13 residues. The CDR3 bases are TGTGCCAGCAAGGGGGCAACTAATGAAAAACTGTTTTTT. Translation: CASKGATNEKLFF.

The chain has TRBV6-5 and TRBJ1-3; D gene ambiguous. The CDR3 has 15 amino acids. Trimming took off 4 bases at V and 0 bases at J, with 10 bases between the two ends. The V gene's germline CDR1 is MNHEY and CDR2 SVGAGI. CDR3 sequence: CASSSVQSSGNTIYF. CDR3 DNA: TGTGCCAGCAGTTCCGTACAGAGCTCTGGAAACACCATATATTTT.

The chain is built from TRBV4-3 and TRBJ2-7, with a weak D call TRBD2 (5 bases). V lost 1 base, J lost 6 bases, and 16 bases lay in between. Looked up from germline, CDR1 is LGHNA and CDR2 is YSLEER. The CDR3 sequence is 15 residues long. The CDR3 bases are TGCGCCAGCAGCCAAGGACCGGGGTCTGAGTCCGAGCAGTACTTC. Protein: CASSQGPGSESEQYF.

This chain joins TRBV12-5 and TRBJ1-1; the match to TRBD1 covers 8 bases. Germline-derived CDR1 and CDR2 are LGHNT and FRNRAP. V gave up 5 bases and J gave up 5 bases; unmatched junction bases: 7. The CDR3 loop spans 14 amino acids. For the CDR3, the DNA is TGTGCTAGTGGTCTCGGACAGGGTAAGACTGAAGCTTTCTTT. Translation: CASGLGQGKTEAFF.

The chain is built from TRBV27 and TRBJ1-1; no firm D call. The V gene's germline CDR1 is MNHEY and CDR2 SMNVEV (reference sequence). V was shortened by 5 bases and J by 7 bases, with 23 bases between the two germline ends. The CDR3 has 16 amino acids. CDR3: CASSPIGPGRRGEAFF. CDR3 sequence (DNA): TGTGCCAGCAGTCCCATCGGACCCGGGCGTCGTGGTGAAGCTTTCTTT.

The rearrangement uses TRBV28 and TRBJ2-2, with a weak D call TRBD1 (6 bases). Germline assignment: CDR1 MDHEN and CDR2 SYDVKM. Between the trimmed V and J ends, which lost 4 bases and 1 base, there was a span of 10 bases. This CDR3 contains 15 residues. The CDR3 spells CASSYQGLNTGELFF. The CDR3 region has the DNA TGTGCCAGCAGTTATCAGGGGCTGAACACCGGGGAGCTGTTTTTT.

The chain combines TRBV10-3 with TRBJ2-7; D is possibly TRBD1 or TRBD2 (5 bases each). The CDR3 runs 16 residues. Germline V gives CDR1 ENHRY, CDR2 SYGVKD. V was pared by 5 bases and J by 3 bases, with 20 bases between. CDR3 sequence reads: CAISNRPGTDNYEQYF. For the CDR3, the DNA is TGTGCCATCAGTAACCGCCCCGGGACGGATAACTACGAGCAGTACTTC.

The V call is TRBV28, the J call TRBJ1-1, with a tentative D call TRBD1 (6 bases). This CDR3 is built from 11 residues. Germline CDR1 is MDHEN and CDR2 is SYDVKM. V was cut by 10 bases and J by 4 bases, with 10 bases left in between. Here the CDR3 reads CATGHLTEAFF. For the CDR3, the DNA is TGTGCCACGGGACACCTCACTGAAGCTTTCTTT.

Comment on this clone: Given a much more abundant clone one base away, this may be a read error. The same CDR3 can be traced to other DNA sequences in this sample. This chain uses TRBV5-4 with TRBJ2-3; D remains unclear. The germline V and J ends were trimmed by 5 bases and 3 bases, with 4 bases remaining between them. The germline V gene encodes CDR1 SGHNT and CDR2 YYREEE (reference sequence). This CDR3 has 11 amino acids. CDR3 amino acids: CASSLTDTQYF. CDR3 in DNA: TGTGCCAGCAGTTTAACAGATACGCAGTATTTT.

Notes on this clone: The same CDR3 also results from other DNA sequences found in this sample. The V and J genes are TRBV19 and TRBJ2-7, with 11 bases that match TRBD2. CDR1 and CDR2 (germline): LNHDA, SQIVND (reference sequence). There are 15 residues in the CDR3. V was clipped by 6 bases and J by 1 base; unmatched bases: 5. The CDR3 nucleotides are TGTGCCAGTAGCCCCGGGACTAGCGGTTCCTACGAGCAGTACTTC. As protein: CASSPGTSGSYEQYF. The full variable domain, in which reference TRBV19 and TRBJ2-7 provide the parts outside the CDR3, is DGGITQSPKYLFRKEGQNVTLSCEQNLNHDAMYWYRQDPGQGLRLIYYSQIVNDFQKGDIAEGYSVSREKKESFPLTVTSAQKNPTAFYLCASSPGTSGSYEQYFGPGTRLTVT.

The gene calls are TRBV9 and TRBJ1-5; D perhaps matches TRBD1 (6 bases). V shed 3 bases and J shed 0 bases, with 10 bases lying between them. In germline, CDR1 is SGDLS, CDR2 YYNGEE. The CDR3 is 15 amino acids. The CDR3 loop reads CASSAGTNSNQPQHF. In nucleotides, the CDR3 is TGTGCCAGCAGCGCCGGGACAAATAGCAATCAGCCCCAGCATTTT.

A single count supports this clone. The genes are TRBV6-1 and TRBJ2-1, with TRBD1 matching 7 bases. With 2 bases clipped from V and 7 bases from J, the junction kept 8 bases outside the gene matches. The CDR3 totals 15 residues. Germline-derived CDR1 and CDR2 are MNHNS and SASEGT. CDR3 sequence (DNA): TGTGCCAGCAGTGAATTGACAGGGACAAGGAATGAGCAGTTCTTC. Protein: CASSELTGTRNEQFF.

The chain employs TRBV5-4 and TRBJ2-7; D unresolved. V was clipped by 2 bases and J by 2 bases, with 20 bases between them. This CDR3 has 17 residues. Germline CDR1 SGHNT, CDR2 YYREEE (reference sequence). Written as DNA, the CDR3 is TGTGCCAGCAGCTTTCACCCTGACGAGATGAGCCCCTACGAGCAGTACTTC. Translating it yields CASSFHPDEMSPYEQYF.